Sequencing of this TCR beta chain was carried out in a study of neurological immune-mediated disorders (dated by TCRdb to the late 2010s). With regard to the full study: Peripheral blood TCR-beta repertoires from patients with HTLV-I-associated myelopathy (HAM/TSP), patients with multiple sclerosis, and healthy controls were compared in the study using UMI-based sequencing. Of the 70 or so subjects in the cohort, about 14 were HAM/TSP patients, some 35 were multiple sclerosis patients, and 20 were healthy controls. Longitudinal samples, technical triplicates and paired sorted CD4+ and CD8+ T-cell subsets, alongside PBMC samples, were included among the roughly 97 TCR-beta libraries.

Results the study describes overall, beyond this receptor: The highest TCR clonal expansion was observed in HAM/TSP patients, whereas the lowest was observed in MS patients, even when compared with healthy controls. Across subjects, expanded clones never shared an identical CDR3 amino acid sequence, which suggests that the TCR-beta repertoires in every group were private.

cDNA synthesis used template-switch 5'RACE with a primer carrying a 10-nucleotide random unique molecular identifier tagging each TCR transcript. Each sequencing run produced over 160 million TCR-beta sequences covering 15-18 subjects. The RNeasy kit was used to extract total RNA. The KAPA Real-time Library Amplification kit was used to amplify TCR-beta VDJ regions with primers for the TCR constant region and the 5'RACE anchor. Sample indexes and Illumina adaptors were added in a first PCR, and a second PCR then increased library yield. After Ampure bead purification, the TCR product of roughly 650 bp was size-selected on a 2% E-gel SizeSelection system. Before pooling, library quality was assessed on a Bioanalyzer, concentration was determined with Qubit, and library quantification was performed with the Kapa Library Quantification kit. An Illumina HiSeq 2500 was used to sequence the libraries paired-end at 2 x 150 bp. To increase sequence diversity, roughly 24-30% phiX was spiked into each library pool. For the original study's pipeline: Quality-filtered reads were processed with the UMI-based MiGEC pipeline, and over 90% of raw TCR sequences were removed by the MiGEC pipeline during error correction. VDJ genes were aligned to IMGT germline references, and each clonotype was defined by a unique CDR3 amino acid sequence together with V-J genes. VDJtools evaluated clonal expansion, Shannon diversity and CDR3 relatedness (CalcPairwiseDistances, ClusterSamples); CLCbio workbench built phylogenetic trees. A clone was classed as expanded if it had 8 or more unique UMIs, a cutoff based on coefficient-of-variation modelling across technical triplicates. TCRdb took the public reads, trimmed them with fastp at Q25, ran MiXCR for clone calling and kept in-frame beta chains. Each entry is one CDR3 protein sequence, shown with its most common DNA and genes. TCRdb assigned the V and J calls; the authors' analysis was not used. The sample records fewer than 20,000 distinct CDR3 sequences, 3% to 4.5% of which are singletons. The ten largest clones add up to 20% to 25% of the sample.

This clonotype was picked up many times. Its binding antigen is unknown. Base quality data are lacking; no much larger clone is found one base away. The healthy controls were volunteers from a blood bank in Maryland, USA. For sorted-subset TCR libraries, about a million sorted CD4+ or CD8+ T cells were used. Peripheral blood was subjected to Ficoll-Hypaque density gradient centrifugation to isolate PBMCs, which were then cryopreserved in liquid nitrogen. The study also sequenced paired sorted CD4+ and CD8+ subsets from healthy controls, HAM/TSP patients and MS patients. CDR1 SQVTM and CDR2 ANQGSEA were looked up in the germline V gene. Trimming removed 6 bases from V and 5 bases from J; the gene matches leave 4 bases unexplained. The CDR3 holds 13 amino acids from the cysteine to the phenylalanine. Only CDR3 DNA remains: 39 bases, in frame from the first base.

Sequenced input: CD8+ T cells from blood. Recombination connected TRBV29-1 to TRBJ2-1; TRBD2 lines up with 10 middle nucleotides. This TCR was recovered from a woman aged 40 to 49 in good health. The CDR3 in this case is CSVGLAEDNEQFF. The nucleotide sequence reads as follows: TGCAGCGTAGGACTAGCGGAGGACAATGAGCAGTTCTTC.